The 5 T cell receptor beta chains in this list originate from one sample, sequenced in a study of T-cell reconstitution after alpha-beta-depleted transplantation in children. Molecular barcoding with unique molecular identifiers was used for the TCRbeta library. TCRdb used MiXCR to reprocess the PCR reads, holding one entry per CDR3 protein. The sample contains approximately 190,000 distinct CDR3 sequences, 5.5% to 7% of which appear only once. The material sequenced was PBMCs, taken before TCRalphabeta/CD19-depleted stem cell transplant. The receptors originated from a girl in the first two years of life with combined immunodeficiency, due to receive a stem cell transplant.

This clonotype occurred many times. V gene TRBV15 combines with J gene TRBJ2-1; D is undetermined. Trimming removed 0 bases at V and 5 bases at J, with 5 bases between. This CDR3 has 13 residues. Per the germline V gene, CDR1 is LNHNV and CDR2 is YYDKDF (reference sequence). Here the CDR3 reads CATSRDTDNEQFF. Written as DNA, the CDR3 is TGTGCCACCAGCAGAGATACCGACAATGAGCAGTTCTTC.

The sample holds many counts of this clonotype. The chain has TRBV7-2 and TRBJ2-1; 8 bases line up with TRBD1. The length of the CDR3 is 15 residues. CDR1 and CDR2 (germline): SGHTA, FQGNSA. V lost 7 bases to trimming and J lost 2 bases; unmatched junction nucleotides: 7. DNA of the CDR3: TGTGCCAGCAAAATCGACAGGGGCGCCTACAATGAGCAGTTCTTC. Amino acids: CASKIDRGAYNEQFF. Together with reference TRBV7-2 and TRBJ2-1, the CDR3 gives the full variable domain: GAGVSQSPSNKVTEKGKDVELRCDPISGHTALYWYRQSLGQGLEFLIYFQGNSAPDKSGLPSDRFSAERTGGSVSTLTIQRTQQEDSAVYLCASKIDRGAYNEQFFGPGTRLTVL.

Ten or more counts support this clonotype. The chain combines TRBV7-6 with TRBJ2-3; no definite D call. Germline V gene lookup returns CDR1 SGHVS and CDR2 FNYEAQ. The CDR3 has 18 residues. Trimming shortened V by 1 base and J by 0 bases, and 17 bases separated the two germline ends. CDR3 coding DNA: TGTGCCAGCAGCTTAGGACCGTCTTTCCCTTATAGCACAGATACGCAGTATTTT. This translates into CASSLGPSFPYSTDTQYF.

On this clonotype: A read error may be the cause here, since a much bigger clone is one base away. V is TRBV7-3 and J is TRBJ1-1; D is undetermined. With 2 bases removed from V and 3 bases from J, the gap between germline ends came to 16 bases. From germline, CDR1 is SGHTA and CDR2 FQGTGA. This CDR3 is built from 16 residues. The CDR3 here is CASSLFPHAVYTEAFF. CDR3 DNA: TGTGCCAGCAGCTTATTCCCCCACGCGGTATACACTGAAGCTTTCTTT.

This clonotype was seen ten or more times. V gene TRBV6-1 combines with J gene TRBJ2-1, with TRBD1 as a possible D gene (6 bases). V lost 1 base and J lost 9, with 13 bases in between. Germline values: CDR1 MNHNS, CDR2 SASEGT. The CDR3 has 14 residues. CDR3 amino acids: CASSEVLGTLEQFF. CDR3 bases: TGTGCCAGCAGTGAAGTCCTGGGGACACTTGAGCAGTTCTTC.